One sample yielded the 17 T cell receptor beta chains listed below, sequenced in a study of blood T cell repertoires in COVID-19. Sequencing used immunoSEQ multiplex PCR; TCRdb keeps in-frame clones, though not all of them. The data contain more than 65,000 clones, more than 65% of them singletons. Source material: peripheral blood. The receptor set was obtained from a woman between 50 and 59 years old with acute or convalescent COVID-19.

This chain joins TRBV7-9 and TRBJ1-1, with TRBD1 matching over 11 bases. The trim removed 4 bases at V and 1 base at J, leaving 2 bases unmatched. The germline V gene has CDR1 SEHNR and CDR2 FQNEAQ (reference sequence). CDR3 length: 15 amino acids. CDR3: CASSSGQGANTEAFF. In nucleotides, the CDR3 is TGTGCCAGCAGCTCCGGACAGGGGGCGAACACTGAAGCTTTCTTT.

This clone has just a few counts. CDR3 in amino acids: CASSPFVEEEWTGELFF. The DNA of the CDR3 is TGTGCCAGCAGTCCTTTCGTGGAGGAGGAGTGGACCGGGGAGCTGTTTTTT. The chain is built from TRBV27 and TRBJ2-2; possibly TRBD2 for D (5 bases). The V end was cut by 5 bases, the J end by 5 bases, with 21 bases between. Looked up from germline, CDR1 is MNHEY and CDR2 is SMNVEV (reference sequence). The CDR3 spans 17 residues.

V and J are TRBV27 and TRBJ2-1; 8 nucleotides match TRBD2. The CDR3 totals 18 residues. V dropped 0 bases and J dropped 6; count of bases not matched to a gene: 13. CDR1 is MNHEY, CDR2 SMNVEV, per germline (reference sequence). In DNA, the CDR3 is TGTGCCAGCAGTTTATCGCCGGAAAGCGGGAGCTCAGGCAATGAGCAGTTCTTC. This sequence encodes CASSLSPESGSSGNEQFF.

The J gene is TRBJ1-2, the V gene TRBV28; no clear D gene. Trimming pared 6 bases from V and 2 bases from J, leaving 16 bases between. This CDR3 has 15 residues. In germline, CDR1 is MDHEN, CDR2 SYDVKM. The CDR3 here is CASSLGGGRNYGYTF. The DNA of the CDR3 is TGTGCCAGCAGCCTGGGCGGAGGTAGGAACTATGGCTACACCTTC.

The chain joins TRBV10-1 to TRBJ1-4; 10 bases map to TRBD1. The V segment lost 5 bases and the J segment 0 bases; nucleotides outside the gene matches: 15. This CDR3 spans 20 amino acids. Germline values: CDR1 WNHNN, CDR2 SYGVQD (reference sequence). The CDR3 region is CASSPCSTGGLCATNEKLFF. The CDR3 DNA reads as TGCGCCAGCAGTCCTTGTTCGACAGGGGGCCTTTGTGCAACTAATGAAAAACTGTTTTTT.

V usage is TRBV7-2 and J usage is TRBJ2-7, with TRBD2 matching over 12 bases. CDR3 length equals 15 residues. The V gene's germline CDR1 is SGHTA and CDR2 FQGNSA. V was pared by 7 bases and J by 6 bases, with 10 bases of the junction left unmatched. CDR3 in DNA: TGTGCCAGCACCCCGATTGGACTAGCGGGATCCGAGCAGTACTTC. Its protein is CASTPIGLAGSEQYF.

This clone was seen a single time. This chain connects TRBV9 to TRBJ2-1; 12 bases match TRBD2. In germline, CDR1 is SGDLS, CDR2 YYNGEE. Trimming at V came to 4 bases and at J to 8 bases, leaving 7 bases not matched to a gene. The CDR3 covers 15 residues. The CDR3 region is CASSRTSGRRDEQFF. CDR3 in DNA: TGTGCCAGCAGCCGTACTAGCGGGAGGAGGGATGAGCAGTTCTTC.

CDR3 bases: TGCGCCAGCAGCTTGGTCGAGGGCTACGAGCAGTACTTC. This gives the protein CASSLVEGYEQYF. J is TRBJ2-7 and V is TRBV5-1, with D possibly TRBD2 on 5 matching bases. V lost 0 bases to trimming and J lost 3 bases, with 7 bases between them. The length of the CDR3 is 13 residues. CDR1 and CDR2 from the germline V gene are SGHRS and YFSETQ.

This clone appeared a single time. V and J are TRBV18 and TRBJ2-1; TRBD1 matches 9 bases. From germline, CDR1 is KGHSH and CDR2 LQKENI. With 1 base clipped from V and 4 bases from J, the junction kept 2 bases outside the gene matches. This CDR3 is 15 amino acids long. CDR3 sequence reads: CASSPRGQGYNEQFF. CDR3 DNA sequence: TGTGCCAGCTCACCACGAGGACAGGGGTACAATGAGCAGTTCTTC.

This chain joins TRBV11-2 and TRBJ2-7, with TRBD2 as a possible D gene (6 bases). The CDR3 is made up of 14 amino acids. CDR1 SGHAT and CDR2 FQNNGV come from the germline V gene. Trimming left V 4 bases short and J 1 base short, with 11 bases between. The CDR3 region has the DNA TGTGCCAGCAGCTCCTACGGGAGATCCTACGAGCAGTACTTC. This sequence encodes CASSSYGRSYEQYF.

The rearrangement uses TRBV4-1 and TRBJ1-4; D gene ambiguous. V shed 0 bases and J shed 4 bases, with 6 bases lying between them. Germline V CDR1 and CDR2: MGHRA, YSYEKL. This CDR3 has 14 amino acids. The DNA of the CDR3 is TGCGCCAGCAGCCAAGATTCCAGTAATGAAAAACTGTTTTTT. The encoded protein is CASSQDSSNEKLFF.

The chain combines TRBV6-2 or TRBV6-3 with TRBJ1-2, with 8 bases aligning to TRBD1. This CDR3 region has 14 residues. The J segment lost 7 bases and the V segment lost 5 bases, leaving 9 bases of the junction unmatched. Germline loops: CDR1 MNHEY, CDR2 SVGEGT. CDR3 loop: CASSGGQGRIGYTF. The CDR3 bases are TGTGCCAGCAGTGGAGGACAGGGACGGATTGGCTACACCTTC.

The V and J genes are TRBV7-9 and TRBJ1-2; possibly TRBD1 for D (6 bases). V was pared by 5 bases and J by 5 bases, with 21 bases between. The CDR3 covers 16 residues. Germline CDR1 reads SEHNR; CDR2 reads FQNEAQ (reference sequence). In DNA form, the CDR3 reads TGTGCCAGCAGCCTAGATTCGGCAGGGGCCAAGTATGGCTACACCTTC. Protein: CASSLDSAGAKYGYTF.

This chain joins TRBV6-2 or TRBV6-3 and TRBJ2-7, with a weak D call TRBD2 (6 bases). The CDR3 loop spans 15 amino acids. V was cut by 5 bases and J by 2 bases, with 16 bases left in between. Germline CDR1 and CDR2: MNHEY and SVGEGT. The CDR3 DNA reads TGTGCCAGCAGTCTTCCTGGGGGGTTTACCTACGAGCAGTACTTC. Its protein is CASSLPGGFTYEQYF.

This chain connects TRBV19 to TRBJ2-1, with TRBD2 identical over 14 bases. V dropped 0 bases and J dropped 8; count of bases not matched to a gene: 3. The CDR3 is 16 amino acids. Germline values: CDR1 LNHDA, CDR2 SQIVND (reference sequence). In DNA, the CDR3 is TGTGCCAGTAGTATAGAAGGGACTAGCGGGAGATATGAGCAGTTCTTC. As protein: CASSIEGTSGRYEQFF.

This chain uses TRBV24-1 with TRBJ2-2, with unresolved D. V dropped 5 bases and J dropped 6 bases, with 6 bases sitting between them. This CDR3 has 12 residues. In germline, CDR1 is KGHDR, CDR2 SFDVKD. The CDR3 bases are TGTGCCACCAGTGCCGAGGCCGGGGAGCTGTTTTTT. Protein product: CATSAEAGELFF.

The rearrangement links TRBV2 to TRBJ1-1; D call uncertain. Per the germline V gene, CDR1 is SNHLY and CDR2 is FYNNEI. V lost 6 bases, J lost 0 bases, and 5 bases lay in between. The CDR3 is 12 residues long. For the CDR3, the DNA is TGTGCCAGCAGATCCATGAACACTGAAGCTTTCTTT. It yields the protein CASRSMNTEAFF.